These 20 T cell receptor beta chains came from one sample sequenced in a study of blood T cells in healthy people across ages. The use of a sample-barcoded 5' primer and a J-beta primer mix characterized a second PCR of roughly 7 to 12 cycles. TCRdb itself ran the 5' RACE reads through MiXCR, one entry per CDR3 protein. In the table there are over 600,000 distinct CDR3 sequences, roughly 41% of which are singletons. Sequences were obtained from blood. The receptors were sampled from an elderly man in good health.

The V call is TRBV7-2, the J call TRBJ2-5; 11 nucleotides align to TRBD2. Germline CDR1 reads SGHTA; CDR2 reads FQGNSA. V gave up 2 bases and J gave up 11 bases; unmatched junction bases: 13. The CDR3 runs 16 residues. The CDR3 DNA is TGTGCCAGCAGCTTAAGGCCGGGACTAGCGGACAATGAGCAGTACTTC. This gives the protein CASSLRPGLADNEQYF.

This clonotype was counted at least ten times. The gene calls are TRBV4-3 and TRBJ1-5; TRBD1 matches 8 bases. V trimming: 4 bases; J trimming: 2 bases; junction bases outside the gene matches: 16. The CDR3 extends over 19 amino acids. CDR1 is LGHNA, CDR2 YSLEER, per germline. CDR3 nucleotide sequence: TGCGCCAGCAGCCCCGATTTGATGGGACAGGCGGGGGGCAATCAGCCCCAGCATTTT. It is translated as CASSPDLMGQAGGNQPQHF.

This clonotype showed up just a few times. V gene TRBV7-9 combines with J gene TRBJ2-5; 12 nucleotides match TRBD2. J gave up 5 bases and V 5 bases, and 12 bases lay outside the gene matches. Germline loops: CDR1 SEHNR, CDR2 FQNEAQ (reference sequence). The CDR3 covers 17 residues. CDR3 DNA: TGTGCCAGCAGCGGACTAGCGGGAAAACAAGGGAAGGAGACCCAGTACTTC. Translated, it gives CASSGLAGKQGKETQYF.

As regards this clonotype: One end of the junction fails to match germline, which may point to a read error. V usage is TRBV6-2 or TRBV6-3 and J usage is TRBJ2-2; D is perhaps TRBD2 (5 bases). The V gene's germline CDR1 is MNHEY and CDR2 SVGEGT. This CDR3 is built from 12 residues. DNA for the CDR3: TGTGCCCATAGGAGAGGAACCGGGGAGCTGTTTTTC. It codes for CAHRRGTGELFF.

The V call is TRBV9, the J call TRBJ2-7; D is unresolved. The CDR3 contains 15 residues. V lost 4 bases, J lost 6 bases, and 20 bases lay in between. The germline V gene encodes CDR1 SGDLS and CDR2 YYNGEE. The DNA for the CDR3 is TGTGCCAGCAGCCCCGGCCTAGTCAGTGCGACCGAGCAGTACTTC. Protein product: CASSPGLVSATEQYF.

This clonotype was counted a few times. This chain's CDR3 is CAISPGLAGDTQYF. CDR3 DNA sequence: TGTGCCATCAGCCCGGGACTAGCGGGAGATACGCAGTATTTT. This chain joins TRBV10-3 and TRBJ2-3; 12 positions agree with TRBD2. The V segment lost 6 bases and the J segment 5 bases; nucleotides outside the gene matches: 3. This CDR3 is built from 14 residues. Germline V gene data show CDR1 as ENHRY and CDR2 as SYGVKD.

The chain combines TRBV12-3 or TRBV12-4 with TRBJ2-7; 12 bases line up with TRBD2. V gave up 3 bases and J gave up 7 bases; unmatched junction bases: 10. This CDR3 is 16 amino acids long. The CDR3 loop is CASSFVTSGRYNEQYF. The DNA for the CDR3 is TGTGCCAGCAGTTTCGTGACTAGCGGGAGATACAATGAGCAGTACTTC.

This clonotype was detected only a few times. Written as DNA, the CDR3 is TGTGCCAGCAGCGTAGCAGGGACAGGTTCCCCTGGGGCCAACGTCCTGACTTTC. Amino acids: CASSVAGTGSPGANVLTF. This chain joins TRBV9 and TRBJ2-6; 8 bases fit TRBD1. The CDR3 length is 18 residues. Germline-derived CDR1 and CDR2 are SGDLS and YYNGEE. Losses at the gene ends were 0 bases for V and 2 bases for J; bases not matched to a gene: 7.

This clonotype was recorded a few times. The chain recombines TRBV5-1 with TRBJ2-3, with 11 bases that match TRBD2. CDR1 is SGHRS, CDR2 YFSETQ, per germline. The ends lost 4 bases at V and 2 bases at J; junction bases unmatched: 12. The CDR3 has 18 residues. The CDR3 DNA reads as TGCGCCAGCAGCCCACGGGAGGCGGGACTAGCGGACACAGATACGCAGTATTTT. It yields the protein CASSPREAGLADTDTQYF.

Many counts were recorded for this clonotype. The rearrangement links TRBV5-1 to TRBJ2-5, with D tentatively TRBD2 (6 bases). Germline values: CDR1 SGHRS, CDR2 YFSETQ. Trimming removed 4 bases from V and 11 bases from J, with 18 bases in between. CDR3 size: 13 residues. CDR3 DNA: TGCGCCAGCAGCCCTCAGGCGCCGGGGGAGCAGTACTTC. Translating it yields CASSPQAPGEQYF. The full variable domain, its missing parts supplied by reference TRBV5-1 and TRBJ2-5, is KAGVTQTPRYLIKTRGQQVTLSCSPISGHRSVSWYQQTPGQGLQFLFEYFSETQRNKGNFPGRFSGRQFSNSRSEMNVSTLELGDSALYLCASSPQAPGEQYFGPGTRLLVL.

The chain is built from TRBV7-9 and TRBJ2-6; the D is unclear. V lost 4 bases and J 3 bases, leaving 7 bases between the germline ends. This CDR3 region has 14 residues. The germline V gene encodes CDR1 SEHNR and CDR2 FQNEAQ (reference sequence). The CDR3 nucleotides read TGTGCCAGCAGCTCGGACGGTGGGGCCAACGTCCTGACTTTC. It encodes CASSSDGGANVLTF.

With regard to this clonotype: The junction differs from germline at one of its ends, possibly a read error. The chain employs TRBV12-3 or TRBV12-4 and TRBJ2-7; D unclear. CDR3 length: 14 residues. The CDR3 is CASSYGRATYGQYF. As DNA, the CDR3 is TGTGCCAGCAGTTACGGCCGGGCCACATACGGGCAGTACTTC.

This clonotype turned up a few times. The chain uses TRBV7-8 and TRBJ2-7; TRBD1 or TRBD2 may be the D gene (5 bases each). The V gene lost 5 bases and the J gene lost 7 bases, with 18 bases spanning the gap. CDR1 is SGHVS and CDR2 is FQNEAQ in the germline V gene. This CDR3 has 14 residues. The CDR3 region has the DNA TGTGCCAGCAGCCTCGGTCGGGGCGCGAGGGAGCAGTACTTC. Translation: CASSLGRGAREQYF.

This clonotype has more than one count but fewer than ten. The rearrangement links TRBV5-8 to TRBJ1-2; the D is unclear. Germline assignment: CDR1 SGHTS and CDR2 YDEGEE. The CDR3 runs to 14 residues. V gave up 2 bases and J gave up 5 bases, with 13 bases separating them. CDR3 bases: TGTGCCAGCAGCTTCATATCGGGTGGTTATGGCTACACCTTC. Amino acids: CASSFISGGYGYTF.

This clonotype was seen at least ten times. This chain links TRBV4-3 with TRBJ1-2; 7 nucleotides match TRBD1. J was trimmed by 0 bases and V by 3 bases; bases with no gene match: 4. Per the germline V gene, CDR1 is LGHNA and CDR2 is YSLEER. The CDR3 has 15 residues. The CDR3 region has the DNA TGCGCCAGCAGCCACGACAGGGACACTAACTATGGCTACACCTTC. It yields the protein CASSHDRDTNYGYTF.

As regards this clonotype: The junction shows a germline mismatch at one end, possibly a read error. The chain has TRBV5-1 and TRBJ2-5; weak D call: TRBD1 (5 bases). The germline gives CDR1 SGHRS, CDR2 YFSETQ. This CDR3 is 16 amino acids long. The chain's CDR3 is CASRVQKGPYQGTQYF. Here the CDR3 DNA reads TGCGCCAGCAGGGTCCAAAAGGGGCCGTACCAAGGGACCCAGTACTTC.

This chain uses TRBV18 with TRBJ2-1; no clear D. This CDR3 region has 15 residues. V was trimmed by 2 bases and J by 5 bases, leaving 13 bases between them. Germline V CDR1 and CDR2: KGHSH, LQKENI. The CDR3: CASSPTGQSNNEQFF. DNA of the CDR3: TGTGCCAGCTCACCAACCGGGCAGTCGAACAATGAGCAGTTCTTC.

This clonotype occurred a few times. The gene calls are TRBV21-1 and TRBJ2-3. TRBV21-1 is a pseudogene locus. This CDR3 has 16 residues. CDR3 in amino acids: CASSKGYQFSTDTQYF. In nucleotides, the CDR3 is TGTGCCAGCAGCAAAGGATATCAGTTTTCCACAGATACGCAGTATTTT.

The V gene is TRBV20-1, the J gene TRBJ1-5; weak D call: TRBD1 (5 bases). Germline assignment: CDR1 DFQATT and CDR2 SNEGSKA (reference sequence). This CDR3 contains 14 residues. V dropped 3 bases and J dropped 6 bases, with 15 bases sitting between them. The CDR3 DNA is TGCAGTGCTAGGGGGGTTTGGGGGACTCAGCCCCAGCATTTT. It encodes CSARGVWGTQPQHF.

The chain has TRBV4-2 and TRBJ1-6; possible D gene TRBD1, 5 bases. The CDR3 is made up of 16 amino acids. Germline V CDR1 and CDR2: LGHNA, YNFKEQ. V lost 0 bases and J lost 7, with 13 bases in between. In nucleotides, the CDR3 is TGTGCCAGCAGCCAAGATCCACAGGTGGTAAATTCACCCCTCCACTTT. Its translation: CASSQDPQVVNSPLHF.